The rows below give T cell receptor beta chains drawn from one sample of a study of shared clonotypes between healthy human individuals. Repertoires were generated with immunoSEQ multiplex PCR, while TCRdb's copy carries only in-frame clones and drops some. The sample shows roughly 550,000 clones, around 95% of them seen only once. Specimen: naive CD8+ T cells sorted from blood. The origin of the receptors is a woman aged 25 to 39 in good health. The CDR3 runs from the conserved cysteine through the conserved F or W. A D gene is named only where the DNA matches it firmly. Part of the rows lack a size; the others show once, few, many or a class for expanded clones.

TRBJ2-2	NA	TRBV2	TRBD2	CASSVSGRGAGELFF	TGTGCCAGCAGTGTGAGCGGGAGGGGAGCTGGGGAGCTGTTTTTT
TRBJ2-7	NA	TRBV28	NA	CASSLDYEQYF	TGTGCCAGCAGTCTGGACTACGAGCAGTACTTC
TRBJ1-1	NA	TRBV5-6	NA	CASSLGANTEAFF	TGTGCCAGCAGCTTGGGGGCGAACACTGAAGCTTTCTTT
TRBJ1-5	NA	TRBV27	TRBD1	CANSGTVGDQPQHF	TGTGCCAACTCCGGGACAGTTGGAGATCAGCCCCAGCATTTT
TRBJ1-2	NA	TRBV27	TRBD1	CASSLNQGGRGGYTF	TGTGCCAGCAGTTTAAATCAGGGGGGCAGAGGTGGCTACACCTTC
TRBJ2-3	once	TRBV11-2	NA	CASSPSTDTQYF	TGTGCCAGCAGCCCCAGCACAGATACGCAGTATTTT
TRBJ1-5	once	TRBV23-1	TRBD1	CASSANGTGGNQPQHF	TGCGCCAGCAGTGCAAACGGGACAGGGGGAAATCAGCCCCAGCATTTT
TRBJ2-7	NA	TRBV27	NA	CASSPNPYEQYF	TGTGCCAGCAGTCCGAACCCCTACGAGCAGTACTTC
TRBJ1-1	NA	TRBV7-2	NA	CASSPSNTEAFF	TGTGCCAGCAGCCCATCGAACACTGAAGCTTTCTTT
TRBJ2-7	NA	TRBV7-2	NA	CASSPDSGTVRREQYF	TGTGCCAGCAGCCCGGATTCGGGGACGGTCAGGCGCGAGCAGTACTTC
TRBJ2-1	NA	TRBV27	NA	CATAEGTSYNEQFF	TGTGCCACCGCCGAAGGGACTTCTTACAATGAGCAGTTCTTC
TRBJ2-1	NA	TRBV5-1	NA	CASSLSGSLEQFF	TGCGCCAGCAGCCTTTCCGGTAGCCTTGAGCAGTTCTTC
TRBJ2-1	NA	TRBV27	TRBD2	CASSPLAGVGNEQFF	TGTGCCAGCAGTCCCTTAGCGGGAGTGGGCAATGAGCAGTTCTTC
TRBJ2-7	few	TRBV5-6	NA	CASSNSYEQYF	TGTGCCAGCAGCAACTCCTACGAGCAGTACTTC
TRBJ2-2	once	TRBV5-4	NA	CASSPEVPGELFF	TGTGCCAGCAGCCCCGAGGTCCCAGGGGAGCTGTTTTTT
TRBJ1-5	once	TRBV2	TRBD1	CASKLEGGGQPQHF	TGTGCCAGCAAATTGGAAGGGGGCGGTCAGCCCCAGCATTTT
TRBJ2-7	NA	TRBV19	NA	CASSWGVTYEQYF	TGTGCCAGTAGTTGGGGGGTAACCTACGAGCAGTACTTC
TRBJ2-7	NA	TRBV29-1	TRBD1	CSVYRGTYEQYF	TGCAGCGTGTACAGGGGCACCTACGAGCAGTACTTC
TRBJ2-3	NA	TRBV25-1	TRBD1	CASSDGQGTDTQYF	TGTGCCAGCAGTGACGGACAGGGCACAGATACGCAGTATTTT
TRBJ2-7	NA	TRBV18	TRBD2	CASSPSTSGDPSEQYF	TGTGCCAGCTCACCCTCGACTAGCGGAGACCCATCCGAGCAGTACTTC
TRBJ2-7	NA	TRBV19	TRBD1	CASSIWGQGYEQYF	TGTGCCAGTAGTATTTGGGGACAGGGTTACGAGCAGTACTTC
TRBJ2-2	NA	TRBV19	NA	CASSIEDGVVTGELFF	TGTGCCAGTAGTATAGAAGACGGGGTGGTCACCGGGGAGCTGTTTTTT
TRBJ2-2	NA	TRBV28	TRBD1	CASSSTGGTGELFF	TGTGCCAGCAGTTCGACAGGGGGAACCGGGGAGCTGTTTTTT
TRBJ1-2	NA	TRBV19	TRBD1	CASSPRDSRKGHGYTF	TGTGCCAGTAGTCCCCGGGACAGCAGAAAGGGCCATGGCTACACCTTC
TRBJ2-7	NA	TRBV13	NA	CASSLSPSLYEQYF	TGTGCCAGCAGCTTATCGCCAAGCCTCTACGAGCAGTACTTC
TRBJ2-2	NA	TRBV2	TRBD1	CASGTGVFRGTGELFF	TGTGCCAGCGGGACAGGGGTGTTCCGCGGCACCGGGGAGCTGTTTTTT
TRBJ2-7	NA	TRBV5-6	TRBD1	CASSLRDRGYEQYF	TGTGCCAGCAGCTTACGTGACAGGGGTTACGAGCAGTACTTC
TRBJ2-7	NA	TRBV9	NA	CASSRGSLGSYEQYF	TGTGCCAGCAGCCGCGGAAGCTTAGGCTCCTACGAGCAGTACTTC